The TCR beta chain under discussion was sequenced for a study of shared clonotypes between healthy human individuals. Study information: CD4 naive and CD4 memory each took three plates per donor, while CD8 naive took two and CD8 memory one.

About this clone: The antigen remains undetermined.

The CDR3 contains 15 residues. Germline values: CDR1 SGHTA, CDR2 FQGNSA. J lost 3 bases, V lost 5 bases, and 8 bases had no gene match. Clones were read by immunoSEQ multiplex PCR, and TCRdb kept only the in-frame ones, dropping some. The top ten clones hold less than 2% of a sample with about 640,000 clones, about 78% of them seen once. Whole-study results and caveats: Clonotypes not shared had lower generation probabilities than those common to all four donors.

Naive CD45RA+ and memory CD45RA-negative subsets were split from CD4+ cells. Source material: memory CD4+ T cells sorted from blood. Regarding subset: CD45RA-negative fraction. The V gene is TRBV7-2, the J gene TRBJ2-7, with TRBD1 matching 9 bases. This TCR was recovered from a woman aged 25 to 39 in good health. DNA for the CDR3: TGTGCCAGCAGCCCAAACCCGACAGGGGGCTACGAGCAGTACTTC. As protein: CASSPNPTGGYEQYF.